Presented here are 21 T cell receptor beta chains from one specimen sequenced in a study of human versus mouse CDR3 diversity and MHC coevolution. The repertoire was sequenced with immunoSEQ multiplex PCR; TCRdb's copy has only in-frame clones and lacks some. The profile covers roughly 80,000 clones, with roughly 95% appearing a single time and more than 1.1% taken by the ten largest. The sample consisted of naive CD4+ T cells from blood. Subset specified: CD45RO-negative CD62L-positive naive CD4 T cells. Receptors originate from a person between 25 and 75 years old in good health.

V gene TRBV28 combines with J gene TRBJ1-5; D might be TRBD1 (5 bases). The germline CDR1 and CDR2 sequences are MDHEN and SYDVKM. The CDR3 length is 16 residues. V was clipped by 7 bases and J by 6 bases, with 22 bases between them. The CDR3 reads CASTEAGSHGSQPQHF. The CDR3 DNA follows: TGTGCCAGCACTGAGGCAGGGTCCCATGGAAGTCAGCCCCAGCATTTT.

Only one count was recorded for this clone. V and J are TRBV7-6 and TRBJ1-1; D is ambiguous. Germline CDR1 and CDR2: SGHVS and FNYEAQ. The V end lost 5 bases, the J end lost 3 bases, and 13 bases lay between the germline ends. This CDR3 region has 14 residues. The CDR3 bases are TGTGCCAGCAGCCTGATAGGGAGGGACACTGAAGCTTTCTTT. This translates into CASSLIGRDTEAFF. Combining the CDR3 with reference TRBV7-6 and TRBJ1-1 gives the whole variable domain GAGVSQSPRYKVTKRGQDVALRCDPISGHVSLYWYRQALGQGPEFLTYFNYEAQQDKSGLPNDRFSAERPEGSISTLTIQRTEQRDSAMYRCASSLIGRDTEAFFGQGTRLTVV.

V is TRBV10-3 and J is TRBJ1-1, with a weak D call TRBD1 (6 bases). Trimming pared 9 bases from V and 6 bases from J, leaving 23 bases between. The CDR3 loop spans 15 amino acids. Germline V gene data show CDR1 as ENHRY and CDR2 as SYGVKD. The CDR3 DNA follows: TGTGCCATAAAACCTCGGACAGACAAGAGCGCTGAAGCTTTCTTT. Translated: CAIKPRTDKSAEAFF.

The rearrangement joins TRBV11-2 to TRBJ2-7; 11 bases agree with TRBD2. Germline trimming cut 5 bases from V and 3 bases from J; bases unmatched to any gene: 6. The CDR3 is 15 residues long. Germline CDR1 and CDR2: SGHAT and FQNNGV. The CDR3 loop reads CASSPGTSGFYEQYF. The CDR3 region has the DNA TGTGCCAGCAGCCCCGGGACTAGCGGATTCTACGAGCAGTACTTC.

The chain recombines TRBV5-1 with TRBJ1-2; TRBD1 agrees at 10 bases. The CDR3 length is 15 residues. The V and J ends lost 1 base and 3 bases, in that order; junction bases with no gene match: 3. Per the germline V gene, CDR1 is SGHRS and CDR2 is YFSETQ. The CDR3 loop reads CASSLTGQGDYGYTF. The CDR3 DNA follows: TGCGCCAGCAGCTTGACAGGACAGGGGGACTATGGCTACACCTTC.

In this sample, this clone turned up once. This chain joins TRBV7-9 and TRBJ2-5, with 8 nucleotides matching TRBD2. In germline, CDR1 is SEHNR, CDR2 FQNEAQ (reference sequence). The CDR3 contains 15 residues. Losses at the gene ends were 3 bases for V and 5 bases for J; bases not matched to a gene: 8. The CDR3 DNA reads as TGTGCCAGCAGCTTGGGGGGACTAGTTGGTGAGACCCAGTACTTC. It codes for CASSLGGLVGETQYF.

The chain has TRBV14 and TRBJ2-4; 9 nucleotides line up with TRBD2. Germline V lookup: CDR1 SGHDN, CDR2 FVKESK. The J segment lost 6 bases and the V segment lost 4 bases, leaving 1 base of the junction unmatched. The CDR3 contains 13 residues. The CDR3 nucleotides read TGTGCCAGCAGCCGGGGACTAGCAAACATTCAGTACTTC. It encodes CASSRGLANIQYF.

The chain is built from TRBV7-2 and TRBJ2-2, with D unclear. This CDR3 has 15 amino acids. Trimming shortened V by 7 bases and J by 0 bases, and 12 bases separated the two germline ends. CDR1 is SGHTA and CDR2 is FQGNSA in the germline V gene. CDR3 coding DNA: TGTGCCAGCACCCGGGTAGCTCCGAACACCGGGGAGCTGTTTTTT. Protein: CASTRVAPNTGELFF.

The rearrangement uses TRBV7-9 and TRBJ2-7; D is unresolved. Germline CDR1 and CDR2: SEHNR and FQNEAQ (reference sequence). V gave up 4 bases and J gave up 3 bases, with 4 bases separating them. The length of the CDR3 is 11 residues. For the CDR3, the DNA is TGTGCCAGCAGCTCCTTCTACGAGCAGTACTTC. As protein: CASSSFYEQYF. The full variable domain, in which reference TRBV7-9 and TRBJ2-7 provide the parts outside the CDR3, is DTGVSQNPRHKITKRGQNVTFRCDPISEHNRLYWYRQTLGQGPEFLTYFQNEAQLEKSRLLSDRFSAERPKGSFSTLEIQRTEQGDSAMYLCASSSFYEQYFGPGTRLTVT.

This rearrangement joins TRBV30 to TRBJ2-1; D ambiguous. Between the trimmed V and J ends, which lost 5 bases and 4 bases, there was a span of 12 bases. Germline V lookup: CDR1 GTSNPN, CDR2 SVGIG (reference sequence). The CDR3 is 13 residues long. As DNA, the CDR3 is TGTGCCTGGGCCCCCGACATATACAATGAGCAGTTCTTC. This translates into CAWAPDIYNEQFF.

The genes are TRBV5-1 and TRBJ2-1, with D possibly TRBD2 on 7 matching bases. The V gene's germline CDR1 is SGHRS and CDR2 YFSETQ. V was clipped by 0 bases and J by 2 bases, with 12 bases between them. This CDR3 is 16 amino acids long. The CDR3 DNA sequence: TGCGCCAGCAGCTTGGAGGGGGGGGCCGCCTACAATGAGCAGTTCTTC. Amino acids: CASSLEGGAAYNEQFF.

The chain recombines TRBV7-8 with TRBJ2-1; TRBD2 is a possible D gene (5 bases). Trimming removed 2 bases from V and 7 bases from J, with 15 bases in between. Germline V lookup: CDR1 SGHVS, CDR2 FQNEAQ. The CDR3 consists of 15 residues. The CDR3 nucleotides read TGTGCCAGCAGCTTATTCCCGGGATTGAGGAATGAGCAGTTCTTC. It is translated as CASSLFPGLRNEQFF.

The chain recombines TRBV9 with TRBJ1-1, with a weak D call TRBD1 (5 bases). Deletions cut 4 bases from V and 5 bases from J, with 15 bases between. The CDR3 spans 14 residues. Germline CDR1 and CDR2: SGDLS and YYNGEE. The CDR3 nucleotides are TGTGCCAGCAGCAGCGCCCCAGGGAATACTGAAGCTTTCTTT. This gives the protein CASSSAPGNTEAFF.

The rearrangement uses TRBV2 and TRBJ1-4; tentative D call: TRBD1 (5 bases). CDR1 is SNHLY, CDR2 FYNNEI, per germline. Trimming removed 7 bases from V and 3 bases from J, with 6 bases in between. The CDR3 loop spans 12 amino acids. The CDR3 reads CASTGPNEKLFF. The CDR3 DNA follows: TGTGCCAGCACAGGGCCTAATGAAAAACTGTTTTTT.

V usage is TRBV7-6 and J usage is TRBJ2-5, with 7 bases lining up with TRBD1. TRBJ2-7 explains the end of the DNA better; the J call may be wrong. The germline gives CDR1 SGHVS, CDR2 FNYEAQ. The CDR3 totals 16 residues. The CDR3 sequence: CASSPSRDRASYEQYF. CDR3 DNA sequence: TGTGCCAGCAGCCCTTCCCGAGACAGGGCATCCTACGAGCAGTACTTC.

This clone occurred a few times. This chain uses TRBV7-6 with TRBJ1-4; 7 bases agree with TRBD1. This CDR3 is 15 amino acids long. The ends lost 2 bases at V and 7 bases at J; junction bases unmatched: 7. The germline V gene has CDR1 SGHVS and CDR2 FNYEAQ. The CDR3 DNA sequence: TGTGCCAGCAGCTTACTGACAGGGCTGGGTGAAAAACTGTTTTTT. This translates into CASSLLTGLGEKLFF.

This chain joins TRBV19 and TRBJ2-5; TRBD2 matches 11 bases. The J call may be incorrect, as the DNA end agrees better with TRBJ2-7. There are 15 residues in the CDR3. The germline V gene has CDR1 LNHDA and CDR2 SQIVND (reference sequence). The CDR3 nucleotides read TGTGCCAGTAGTTACTCCGGGACTAGCGGCTACGAGCAGTACTTC. Its protein product is CASSYSGTSGYEQYF.

This clone was observed a handful of times. The V and J genes are TRBV6-5 and TRBJ2-7; 12 positions match TRBD2. Per the germline V gene, CDR1 is MNHEY and CDR2 is SVGAGI. This CDR3 has 15 amino acids. V shed 4 bases and J 4 bases; nucleotides not matched to a gene: 5. Here the CDR3 reads CASSLSGTSGYEQYF. The CDR3 DNA follows: TGTGCCAGCAGTTTATCCGGGACTAGCGGGTACGAGCAGTACTTC.

The V and J genes are TRBV29-1 and TRBJ2-3, with TRBD2 identical over 13 bases. The CDR3 totals 16 residues. Looked up from germline, CDR1 is SQVTM and CDR2 is ANQGSEA. Trimming at V came to 5 bases and at J to 5 bases, leaving 10 bases not matched to a gene. CDR3 DNA: TGCAGCGTTACCCCCTGGACTAGCGGGAGTCAAGATACGCAGTATTTT. Translating it yields CSVTPWTSGSQDTQYF.

The V call is TRBV30, the J call TRBJ1-2, with 9 bases that match TRBD1. Germline V CDR1 and CDR2: GTSNPN, SVGIG (reference sequence). This CDR3 has 15 residues. Losses at the gene ends were 2 bases for V and 6 bases for J; bases not matched to a gene: 10. The CDR3 nucleotides are TGTGCCTGGAGTCCTTTGACAGGGGGAGGTAATGGCTACACCTTC. Its protein product is CAWSPLTGGGNGYTF.

The chain employs TRBV21-1 and TRBJ1-1; the table assigns TRBD1, which was not confirmed against the DNA. TRBV21-1 is classified as a pseudogene. The CDR3 totals 14 residues. The CDR3 reads CAKMGYRTLTEAFF. Here the CDR3 DNA reads TGTGCCAAAATGGGGTACAGGACCCTCACTGAAGCTTTCTTT.